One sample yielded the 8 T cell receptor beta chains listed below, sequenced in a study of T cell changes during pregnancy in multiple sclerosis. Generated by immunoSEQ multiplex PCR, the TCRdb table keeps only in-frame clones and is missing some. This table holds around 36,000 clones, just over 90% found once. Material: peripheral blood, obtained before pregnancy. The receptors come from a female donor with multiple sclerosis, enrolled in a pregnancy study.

The CDR3 DNA is TGTGCCAGCAGGGACGGACTAGCGGGAGCCGGGGAGACCCAGTACTTC. Encoded protein: CASRDGLAGAGETQYF. The gene calls are TRBV6-6 and TRBJ2-5, with 13 bases aligning to TRBD2. The length of the CDR3 is 16 residues. In germline, CDR1 is MNHNY, CDR2 SVGAGI (reference sequence). The V segment lost 6 bases and the J segment 5 bases; nucleotides outside the gene matches: 9.

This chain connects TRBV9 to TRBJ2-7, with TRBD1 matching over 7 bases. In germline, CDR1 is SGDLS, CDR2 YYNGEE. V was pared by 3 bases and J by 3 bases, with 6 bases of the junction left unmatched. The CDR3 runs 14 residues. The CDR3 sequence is CASSAQGLGYEQYF. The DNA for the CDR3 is TGTGCCAGCAGCGCACAGGGGTTAGGCTACGAGCAGTACTTC.

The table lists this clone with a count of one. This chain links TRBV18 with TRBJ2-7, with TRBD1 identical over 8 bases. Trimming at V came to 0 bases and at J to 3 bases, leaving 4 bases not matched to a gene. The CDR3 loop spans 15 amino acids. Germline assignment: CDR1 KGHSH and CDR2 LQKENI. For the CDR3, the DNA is TGTGCCAGCTCACCACCGGCAGGGGGCAACTACGAGCAGTACTTC. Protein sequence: CASSPPAGGNYEQYF.

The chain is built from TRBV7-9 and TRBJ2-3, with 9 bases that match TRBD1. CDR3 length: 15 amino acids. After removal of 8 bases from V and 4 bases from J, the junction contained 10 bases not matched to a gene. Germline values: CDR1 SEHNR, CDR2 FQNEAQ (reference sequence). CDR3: CASSPWDRAADTQYF. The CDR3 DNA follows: TGTGCCAGCTCTCCCTGGGACAGGGCAGCAGATACGCAGTATTTT.

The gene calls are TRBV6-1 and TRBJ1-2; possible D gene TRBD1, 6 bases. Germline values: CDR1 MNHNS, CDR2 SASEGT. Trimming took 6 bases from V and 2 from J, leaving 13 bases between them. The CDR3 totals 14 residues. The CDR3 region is CASSAGVQNYGYTF. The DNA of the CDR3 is TGTGCCAGCAGCGCAGGGGTCCAGAACTATGGCTACACCTTC.

Here the CDR3 reads CASSLGLAPSYEQYF. CDR3 DNA sequence: TGTGCCAGCAGTCTCGGACTAGCGCCATCCTACGAGCAGTACTTC. V and J are TRBV7-2 and TRBJ2-7; 9 bases match TRBD2. Trimming removed 6 bases from V and 1 base from J; junction bases left unmatched: 7. The V gene's germline CDR1 is SGHTA and CDR2 FQGNSA. The CDR3 consists of 15 residues.

The CDR3 sequence: CASSVDRGTGEPDSTIYF. The CDR3 coding sequence is TGTGCCAGCAGCGTAGATCGAGGGACAGGGGAACCCGATTCCACCATATATTTT. The chain employs TRBV9 and TRBJ1-3, with 10 bases aligning to TRBD1. The CDR3 has 18 amino acids. Germline V gene data show CDR1 as SGDLS and CDR2 as YYNGEE. The V segment lost 0 bases and the J segment 9 bases; nucleotides outside the gene matches: 15.

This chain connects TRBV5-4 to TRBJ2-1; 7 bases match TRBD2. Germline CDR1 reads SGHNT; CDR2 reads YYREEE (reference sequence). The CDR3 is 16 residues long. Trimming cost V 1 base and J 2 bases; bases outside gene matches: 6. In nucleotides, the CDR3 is TGTGCCAGCAGCTTGTCGTCGCGGGAGCCCTACAATGAGCAGTTCTTC. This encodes CASSLSSREPYNEQFF.